This note documents a single T cell receptor (beta chain) sequence. The sample belongs to a study of blood T cell repertoires in COVID-19. Overall study: Acute-phase and convalescent COVID-19 samples originated in the United States, Italy and Spain.

As originally analysed: It was from reference gene primer amplification that nucleated cell counts were estimated. This table comes from immunoSEQ multiplex PCR, and its TCRdb copy is limited to in-frame clones, with some not included. V and J calls and clone size are copied from that table; D and trimming were computed from the DNA. The table lists 250,000 or so clones, roughly nine tenths of them singletons. The receptor's source is a man aged 55-75 years with acute or convalescent COVID-19. Specimen: peripheral blood.

The CDR3 DNA is TGTGCCAGCAGTTACCGACAGGGGGCGGCCGAGCAGTACTTC. Translating it yields CASSYRQGAAEQYF. The rearrangement joins TRBV6-5 to TRBJ2-7, with 10 bases lining up with TRBD1. CDR1 and CDR2 from the germline V gene are MNHEY and SVGAGI. Germline trimming cut 2 bases from V and 6 bases from J; bases unmatched to any gene: 4. The CDR3 has 14 amino acids.